What follows is one TCR beta chain and its context. Its antigen is unknown. An end of the junction differs from the germline gene, which may be a read error. Under the authors' procedure: With a range of about 20,000 to 750,000, the median per sample was about 87,000 TCRs. In TCRdb, the RACE reads were re-called with MiXCR into one record per CDR3 protein. The V and J calls and clone size are TCRdb's, not the authors'. The profile shows 150,000 to 200,000 distinct CDR3 sequences, roughly 30% of them singletons. As for time point: pre-sensitization, week 0. Treatment given: therapeutic diphenylcyclopropenone sensitization with weekly scalp DPC. This specimen belongs to a study of human T cells and chemical hapten exposure. Study context: Chiefly women, the patients showed alopecia areata, totalis or universalis.

Per germline, CDR1 MDHEN and CDR2 SYDVKM. The CDR3 loop spans 11 amino acids. General observations from the study: TCRs exceeding 1 in 1000 frequency stayed unchanged with DPC sensitization. Alopecia was present in the donors, so their immune response may differ from healthy people's.

This receptor was obtained from a young woman with alopecia areata. Some clones in this sample may be carry-over from other donors' samples. The sample was whole blood, taken in connection with sensitization to the hapten diphenylcyclopropenone (DPC). The rearrangement uses TRBV28 and TRBJ2-7, with 7 bases lining up with TRBD1. The CDR3 nucleotides are TGTGCCAGCAGCAAAGACAGGGCGATCCACTTC. Encoded protein: CASSKDRAIHF.